This is a list of T cell receptor beta chains from one sample in a study of CD8+ T cells in alopecia areata. The method was immunoSEQ multiplex PCR; TCRdb's version includes in-frame clones alone and lacks a portion of them. The repertoire includes 270,000 or so clones, 55% to 70% of them detected once, and roughly 1.8% sits in the top ten. Sequencing used CD4+ T cells sorted from blood, obtained at week 24, from a patient treated with tofacitinib. The receptor source for this set is a human donor with alopecia areata. Both conserved end residues are trimmed from each CDR3. The order of the fields is J gene, V gene, CDR3 length, CDR3 protein.

j_call: TRBJ2-3
v_call: TRBV7-9
cdr3_length: 13
cdr3_aa: ASSLLGSSTDTQY

j_call: TRBJ2-3
v_call: TRBV28
cdr3_length: 13
cdr3_aa: ASTPSHFGTDTQY

j_call: TRBJ2-5
v_call: TRBV18
cdr3_length: 12
cdr3_aa: ASSPRQGKETQY

j_call: TRBJ2-3
v_call: TRBV18
cdr3_length: 15
cdr3_aa: ASSPSRPWGSPDTQY

j_call: TRBJ1-6
v_call: TRBV30
cdr3_length: 12
cdr3_aa: AWSRLGRNSPLH

j_call: TRBJ2-1
v_call: TRBV6-1
cdr3_length: 14
cdr3_aa: ASSALSAGAYNEQF

j_call: TRBJ2-5
v_call: TRBV10-3
cdr3_length: 14
cdr3_aa: AISELIKTAQETQY

j_call: TRBJ2-7
v_call: TRBV10-3
cdr3_length: 9
cdr3_aa: AIATGYEQY

j_call: TRBJ2-3
v_call: TRBV29-1
cdr3_length: 13
cdr3_aa: SVEFIGGGTDTQY

j_call: TRBJ1-4
v_call: TRBV6-5
cdr3_length: 12
cdr3_aa: ASRTGSTNEKLF

j_call: TRBJ2-7
v_call: TRBV27
cdr3_length: 13
cdr3_aa: ASSYRGGLADEQY

j_call: TRBJ2-2
v_call: TRBV4-3
cdr3_length: 14
cdr3_aa: ASTRTRGANTGELF

j_call: TRBJ2-5
v_call: TRBV28
cdr3_length: 12
cdr3_aa: ASSFLGGAETQY

j_call: TRBJ2-5
v_call: TRBV28
cdr3_length: 11
cdr3_aa: ASSLDRVETQY

j_call: TRBJ2-5
v_call: TRBV5-6
cdr3_length: 10
cdr3_aa: ASTMLGGTQY

j_call: TRBJ2-3
v_call: TRBV7-2
cdr3_length: 16
cdr3_aa: ASSLNGARPAGTDTQY

j_call: TRBJ1-1
v_call: TRBV30
cdr3_length: 11
cdr3_aa: AWKRADSATAF

j_call: TRBJ1-1
v_call: TRBV12-5
cdr3_length: 11
cdr3_aa: ASGPPGHTEAF

j_call: TRBJ2-2
v_call: TRBV18
cdr3_length: 14
cdr3_aa: ASSPPGTDFTGELF

j_call: TRBJ2-7
v_call: TRBV30
cdr3_length: 10
cdr3_aa: AWSTEAYEQY

j_call: TRBJ2-5
v_call: TRBV29-1
cdr3_length: 10
cdr3_aa: SVETAQETQY

j_call: TRBJ2-3
v_call: TRBV28
cdr3_length: 11
cdr3_aa: ASIAPSMDTQY

j_call: TRBJ2-1
v_call: TRBV7-9
cdr3_length: 11
cdr3_aa: ASSLRGQGAQF

j_call: TRBJ1-1
v_call: TRBV6-1
cdr3_length: 14
cdr3_aa: ASSEASWGVNTEAF

j_call: TRBJ1-1
v_call: TRBV5-1
cdr3_length: 13
cdr3_aa: ASSGTAQMNTEAF

j_call: TRBJ2-6
v_call: TRBV4-2
cdr3_length: 16
cdr3_aa: ASSQGPGGLSGANVLT

j_call: TRBJ2-5
v_call: TRBV5-1
cdr3_length: 9
cdr3_aa: ASSREETQY

j_call: TRBJ2-3
v_call: TRBV9
cdr3_length: 12
cdr3_aa: ASSVGVGTDTQY

j_call: TRBJ2-7
v_call: TRBV29-1
cdr3_length: 12
cdr3_aa: SVEGRGGMNEQY

j_call: TRBJ1-4
v_call: TRBV27
cdr3_length: 13
cdr3_aa: ASRTMSRTNEKLF

j_call: TRBJ1-1
v_call: TRBV4-1
cdr3_length: 13
cdr3_aa: ASSQGQGGSTEAF

j_call: TRBJ1-1
v_call: TRBV11-2
cdr3_length: 11
cdr3_aa: ASSLVRGGKAF

j_call: TRBJ1-2
v_call: TRBV29-1
cdr3_length: 11
cdr3_aa: SGETAPESGYT

j_call: TRBJ2-3
v_call: TRBV29-1
cdr3_length: 11
cdr3_aa: SVSDRGRDTQY

j_call: TRBJ2-5
v_call: TRBV7-9
cdr3_length: 13
cdr3_aa: ASSPPTRPGETQY

j_call: TRBJ2-2
v_call: TRBV30
cdr3_length: 13
cdr3_aa: AWSKGGLNTGELF

j_call: TRBJ2-1
v_call: TRBV19
cdr3_length: 15
cdr3_aa: ASSIKDRVGSYNEQF

j_call: TRBJ2-5
v_call: TRBV29-1
cdr3_length: 11
cdr3_aa: SASLAGAETQY

j_call: TRBJ2-1
v_call: TRBV5-6
cdr3_length: 12
cdr3_aa: ASSLVEPGKGQF

j_call: TRBJ1-1
v_call: TRBV29-1
cdr3_length: 10
cdr3_aa: SVEGQGARAF

j_call: TRBJ2-2
v_call: TRBV9
cdr3_length: 12
cdr3_aa: ASSPLANTGELF

j_call: TRBJ1-2
v_call: TRBV6-5
cdr3_length: 9
cdr3_aa: ASRDRYGYT

j_call: TRBJ2-7
v_call: TRBV6-5
cdr3_length: 11
cdr3_aa: ASSRTGVIEQY

j_call: TRBJ2-3
v_call: TRBV2
cdr3_length: 15
cdr3_aa: ASSDKVTASGTDTQY

j_call: TRBJ2-5
v_call: TRBV7-9
cdr3_length: 10
cdr3_aa: ASSPAGETQY

j_call: TRBJ1-5
v_call: TRBV27
cdr3_length: 13
cdr3_aa: ASSLGGLSNQPQH

j_call: TRBJ2-7
v_call: TRBV7-2
cdr3_length: 11
cdr3_aa: ASSLEVAAEQY

j_call: TRBJ1-5
v_call: TRBV30
cdr3_length: 11
cdr3_aa: AWSRGEGQPQH

j_call: TRBJ2-7
v_call: TRBV7-2
cdr3_length: 13
cdr3_aa: ASSPNPGQDYEQY

j_call: TRBJ2-3
v_call: TRBV23-1
cdr3_length: 14
cdr3_aa: ASSRGTRGGSDTQY

j_call: TRBJ1-2
v_call: TRBV6-6
cdr3_length: 12
cdr3_aa: ASTIQGTNYGYT